Listed here are 8 T cell receptor beta chains from one sample, sequenced in a study of cytomegalovirus exposure and HLA in healthy donors. The method was immunoSEQ multiplex PCR; TCRdb's version includes in-frame clones alone and lacks a portion of them. Here the sample spans over 45,000 clones, roughly 90% being singletons. Sequences were obtained from PBMCs. Source of these receptors: a man aged 18 to 30 in good health and CMV-seronegative.

As concerns this clone: Mismatch with germline at one junction end may stem from a read error. The J gene is TRBJ2-2, the V gene TRBV7-7; the D gene is possibly TRBD2 (5 bases). Germline assignment: CDR1 SSHAT and CDR2 FNYEAQ (reference sequence). The CDR3 extends over 13 amino acids. CDR3 amino acids: CASSLGGIGELFF. The CDR3 nucleotides are TGTGCTAGCAGCTTAGGAGGCATCGGGGAGCTGTTTTTT.

The chain is built from TRBV10-1 and TRBJ2-4; D is possibly TRBD2 (5 bases). Germline CDR1 reads WNHNN; CDR2 reads SYGVQD (reference sequence). Trimming took 7 bases from V and 1 from J, leaving 17 bases between them. CDR3 length: 16 amino acids. In DNA, the CDR3 is TGCGCCAGCATCGCGCGTTTCGGGGTGGCCAAAAACATTCAGTACTTC. Translated: CASIARFGVAKNIQYF.

The chain has TRBV5-3 and TRBJ2-7; 15 positions agree with TRBD2. TRBV5-3 is designated an ORF whose function remains uncertain. After removal of 5 bases from V and 2 bases from J, the junction contained 5 bases not matched to a gene. There are 16 residues in the CDR3. CDR3 sequence reads: CARRGLAGGVAYEQYF. For the CDR3, the DNA is TGTGCCAGAAGGGGACTAGCGGGAGGAGTGGCCTACGAGCAGTACTTC.

J is TRBJ2-1 and V is TRBV9; 13 bases line up with TRBD2. The junction had 6 bases not matched to a gene; V was cut back by 3 bases and J by 9 bases. The CDR3 length is 15 residues. The germline gives CDR1 SGDLS, CDR2 YYNGEE. The CDR3 DNA is TGTGCCAGCAGCGAGGGGACTAGCGGGACGGTTGAGCAGTTCTTC. Protein: CASSEGTSGTVEQFF.

The chain is built from TRBV11-2 and TRBJ2-7; 10 bases agree with TRBD2. The V gene's germline CDR1 is SGHAT and CDR2 FQNNGV. The CDR3 length is 16 residues. Trimming at V came to 2 bases and at J to 5 bases, leaving 9 bases not matched to a gene. The CDR3 nucleotides are TGTGCCAGCAGCTTACCCAGCGGGAGGGCCGGGGACGAGCAGTACTTC. Protein sequence: CASSLPSGRAGDEQYF.

The CDR3 nucleotides read TGTGCCAGCAGTTACTCGGGGCAGGACGGCTACGAGCAGTACTTC. The encoded protein is CASSYSGQDGYEQYF. V gene TRBV6-5 combines with J gene TRBJ2-7; D might be TRBD1 (5 bases). This CDR3 region has 15 residues. Germline V gene sequence: CDR1 MNHEY, CDR2 SVGAGI. V lost 0 bases, J lost 3 bases, and 12 bases lay in between.

The chain is built from TRBV5-1 and TRBJ2-5; D is uncertain. The V gene's germline CDR1 is SGHRS and CDR2 YFSETQ. This CDR3 contains 14 residues. V lost 2 bases and J 2 bases, leaving 10 bases between the germline ends. CDR3 sequence: CASSFLSSQETQYF. CDR3 in DNA: TGCGCCAGCAGCTTCCTGTCCAGTCAAGAGACCCAGTACTTC.

This clone was observed a few times. The chain joins TRBV6-1 to TRBJ2-7; 11 positions agree with TRBD1. The ends lost 6 bases at V and 3 bases at J; junction bases unmatched: 7. CDR3 length equals 15 residues. Germline CDR1 is MNHNS and CDR2 is SASEGT. DNA of the CDR3: TGTGCCAGCAGCCTAGGACAGGGGGCGAACTACGAGCAGTACTTC. Its translation: CASSLGQGANYEQYF.